The 25 T cell receptor beta chains in this list originate from one sample, sequenced in a study of CD8+CD57+ T cells in acquired aplastic anemia. Using genomic DNA as the template, TCR beta VDJ and CDR3 profiling was carried out. TCRdb re-analysed the reads in MiXCR, keeping a single row per CDR3 protein. The sample includes around 500,000 distinct CDR3 sequences, around a third of them seen just once. Whoever was chosen for sequencing had shown CD8+CD57+ cell expansion by flow cytometry. Sequencing used sorted CD4+, CD8+, or CD8+CD57+ T cells (not recorded which) from PBMCs. The source is a human donor with aplastic anemia.

This clonotype showed up many times. The chain uses TRBV11-1 and TRBJ1-3; 7 bases match TRBD1. CDR3 length: 16 amino acids. Germline values: CDR1 SGHAT, CDR2 FQDESV (reference sequence). The V segment lost 2 bases and the J segment 4 bases; nucleotides outside the gene matches: 8. CDR3 coding DNA: TGTGCCAGCAGCTTAATAGGGGACAGCCTGGGAAACACCATATATTTT. Translated, it gives CASSLIGDSLGNTIYF.

This clonotype was seen repeatedly, ten times or more. The V gene is TRBV2, the J gene TRBJ2-4, with TRBD2 as a possible D gene (5 bases). The CDR3 runs 13 residues. V lost 6 bases, J lost 0 bases, and 6 bases lay in between. The germline CDR1 and CDR2 sequences are SNHLY and FYNNEI. For the CDR3, the DNA is TGTGCCAGCAGGGACTTAGCCAAAAACATTCAGTACTTC. This codes for CASRDLAKNIQYF. Drawing the rest from reference TRBV2 and TRBJ2-4, the complete variable domain is EPEVTQTPSHQVTQMGQEVILRCVPISNHLYFYWYRQILGQKVEFLVSFYNNEISEKSEIFDDQFSVERPDGSNFTLKIRSTKLEDSAMYFCASRDLAKNIQYFGAGTRLSVL.

The chain couples TRBV30 to TRBJ1-2; D gene unclear. Trimming took off 0 bases at V and 2 bases at J, with 10 bases between the two ends. Germline values: CDR1 GTSNPN, CDR2 SVGIG (reference sequence). This CDR3 is 14 amino acids long. The DNA of the CDR3 is TGTGCCTGGAGTGTCACAAATCTCAACTATGGCTACACCTTC. Amino acid sequence: CAWSVTNLNYGYTF.

With regard to this clonotype: This may be a read error: a much more frequent sequence differs by one nucleotide. Because it lacks the conserved phenylalanine or tryptophan at the end, this CDR3 is likely a read error. V and J are TRBV24-1 and TRBJ2-2; D is unclear. Trimming left V 5 bases short and J 7 bases short, with 10 bases between. The germline CDR1 and CDR2 sequences are KGHDR and SFDVKD. The CDR3 sequence is 13 residues long. DNA of the CDR3: TGTGCCACCAGTGGGTGGGGTATCGGGGAGCTGTTTCTT. Translated, it gives CATSGWGIGELFL.

A few counts support this clonotype. The chain couples TRBV5-1 to TRBJ2-7, with 9 bases that match TRBD1. V lost 2 bases, J lost 1 base, and 7 bases stayed unmatched. Germline V gives CDR1 SGHRS, CDR2 YFSETQ. The CDR3 runs to 16 residues. CDR3 sequence reads: CASSLSTGGQSYEQYF. CDR3 DNA: TGCGCCAGCAGCTTAAGTACAGGGGGCCAATCCTACGAGCAGTACTTC. Full variable domain (rest looked up from reference TRBV5-1 and TRBJ2-7): KAGVTQTPRYLIKTRGQQVTLSCSPISGHRSVSWYQQTPGQGLQFLFEYFSETQRNKGNFPGRFSGRQFSNSRSEMNVSTLELGDSALYLCASSLSTGGQSYEQYFGPGTRLTVT.

In this sample, this clonotype turned up many times. The chain is built from TRBV7-9 and TRBJ1-5; a possible D gene is TRBD1 (5 bases). The CDR3 is 13 residues long. Trimming shortened V by 5 bases and J by 8 bases, and 13 bases separated the two germline ends. CDR1 and CDR2 from the germline V gene are SEHNR and FQNEAQ (reference sequence). The DNA of the CDR3 is TGTGCCAGCAGCGGGGGTGTTTGGGAGCCCCAGCATTTT. Translated, it gives CASSGGVWEPQHF.

In its sample, this clonotype was seen many times. The chain links TRBV6-1 to TRBJ2-7; D is unclear. CDR1 is MNHNS, CDR2 SASEGT, per germline. This CDR3 region has 13 residues. V was cut by 4 bases and J by 3 bases, with 10 bases left in between. CDR3 sequence: CASSVETNYEQYF. CDR3 bases: TGTGCCAGCAGTGTGGAGACAAACTACGAGCAGTACTTC.

In the case of this clonotype: A read error is possible here, since a much larger clone lies one base away. The chain couples TRBV7-9 to TRBJ2-7, with no clear D. The germline V gene has CDR1 SEHNR and CDR2 FQNEAQ (reference sequence). CDR3 length equals 11 residues. The CDR3 sequence: CASSLVVAVDF. The CDR3 bases are TGTGCCAGCAGCTTAGTTGTAGCCGTTGACTTC.

There are many counts of this clonotype. The chain recombines TRBV2 with TRBJ1-2; 7 positions agree with TRBD1. The length of the CDR3 is 13 residues. Trimming cost V 3 bases and J 5 bases; bases outside gene matches: 3. Per germline, CDR1 SNHLY and CDR2 FYNNEI. The CDR3 sequence is CASSDRGFYGYTF. The CDR3 DNA reads as TGTGCCAGCAGTGACAGGGGGTTTTATGGCTACACCTTC.

This clonotype was recorded many times. This chain joins TRBV10-3 and TRBJ1-6; D remains ambiguous. The CDR3 is 15 amino acids. V shed 4 bases and J shed 8 bases, with 15 bases lying between them. The germline V gene encodes CDR1 ENHRY and CDR2 SYGVKD. The CDR3 spells CAISGTDTDHSPLHF. The CDR3 DNA is TGTGCCATCAGTGGGACTGACACGGATCATTCACCCCTCCACTTT.

This clonotype was detected ten times or more. One junction end does not reproduce the germline sequence, and a read error may be involved. This chain uses TRBV7-2 with TRBJ1-5, with D possibly TRBD1 on 5 matching bases. The CDR3 length is 13 residues. Germline CDR1 reads SGHTA; CDR2 reads FQGNSA. The CDR3 DNA follows: TGTGCCAGCAGCTACGACAGCACTCAGCCCCAGCATTTT. Translated, it gives CASSYDSTQPQHF.

This clonotype was recorded a few times. The rearrangement joins TRBV30 to TRBJ2-3, with D possibly matching TRBD1 (6 bases). In germline, CDR1 is GTSNPN, CDR2 SVGIG (reference sequence). This CDR3 contains 14 residues. V lost 2 bases and J 0 bases, leaving 9 bases between the germline ends. The CDR3 DNA sequence: TGTGCCTGGAGTTTGGGGGCTAGCACAGATACGCAGTATTTT. As protein: CAWSLGASTDTQYF.

This clonotype came up many times. The germline gene is not matched at one end of the junction; a read error may be the cause. This rearrangement joins TRBV7-7 to TRBJ2-5, with a possible D match to TRBD1 (6 bases). Germline CDR1 and CDR2: SSHAT and FNYEAQ (reference sequence). This CDR3 comprises 16 residues. The CDR3 here is CASSLTIGTSQETQYF. The CDR3 DNA is TGTGCTAGCAGCTTAACGATCGGGACATCCCAAGAGACCCAGTACTTC. Full variable domain (outside the CDR3, taken from reference TRBV7-7 and TRBJ2-5): GAGVSQSPRYKVTKRGQDVTLRCDPISSHATLYWYQQALGQGPEFLTYFNYEAQPDKSGLPSDRFSAERPEGSISTLTIQRTEQRDSAMYRCASSLTIGTSQETQYFGPGTRLLVL.

Ten or more counts support this clonotype. The chain combines TRBV10-3 with TRBJ1-4; TRBD1 matches 8 bases. V was clipped by 0 bases and J by 5 bases; unmatched bases: 2. The CDR3 is 15 amino acids. Germline values: CDR1 ENHRY, CDR2 SYGVKD. The CDR3, as DNA: TGTGCCATCAGTGAGTCGAGACAGGGGAATGAAAAACTGTTTTTT. Protein product: CAISESRQGNEKLFF.

This clonotype was seen at least ten times. V gene TRBV2 combines with J gene TRBJ2-7; 8 positions match TRBD1. Germline values: CDR1 SNHLY, CDR2 FYNNEI. V was pared by 7 bases and J by 6 bases, with 11 bases of the junction left unmatched. The CDR3 contains 14 residues. The CDR3 region has the DNA TGTGCCAGCATCCTGGGGGACAGGAGTCCCGAGCAGTACTTC. This encodes CASILGDRSPEQYF.

In this sample, this clonotype turned up many times. One end of the junction fails to match germline, which may point to a read error. V usage is TRBV29-1 and J usage is TRBJ1-2; TRBD1 matches at 7 bases. Looked up from germline, CDR1 is SQVTM and CDR2 is ANQGSEA. The CDR3 runs to 12 residues. DNA for the CDR3: TGCAGCGTCGAAGCCCAGGGGGATGGCTACACCTTC. Translated, it gives CSVEAQGDGYTF.

Many counts were recorded for this clonotype. CDR3 nucleotide sequence: TGCAGTGCCCCCGGGACACCCTACGAGCAGTACTTC. Translated, it gives CSAPGTPYEQYF. This chain uses TRBV20-1 with TRBJ2-7, with D possibly being TRBD1 (6 bases). V gave up 6 bases and J gave up 2 bases, with 11 bases separating them. CDR3 length equals 12 residues. Germline values: CDR1 DFQATT, CDR2 SNEGSKA (reference sequence).

In this sample, this clonotype turned up a few times. This sequence joins TRBV11-3 and TRBJ2-7; D is perhaps TRBD1 or TRBD2 (5 bases each). This CDR3 is 14 amino acids long. V dropped 0 bases and J dropped 5 bases, with 11 bases sitting between them. The germline V gene has CDR1 SGHNT and CDR2 YENEEA. The CDR3 bases are TGTGCCAGCAGCTTAGATTGGGGGTTAGACGAGCAGTACTTC. Amino acids: CASSLDWGLDEQYF.

V is TRBV7-3 and J is TRBJ2-4; 8 positions match TRBD1. CDR3 length equals 15 residues. The junction had 8 bases not matched to a gene; V was cut back by 4 bases and J by 6 bases. The V gene's germline CDR1 is SGHTA and CDR2 FQGTGA. CDR3 coding DNA: TGTGCCAGCAGCTCTGACGGACAGGGCGGAAACATTCAGTACTTC. This encodes CASSSDGQGGNIQYF. Full variable domain (outside the CDR3, taken from reference TRBV7-3 and TRBJ2-4): GAGVSQTPSNKVTEKGKYVELRCDPISGHTALYWYRQSLGQGPEFLIYFQGTGAADDSGLPNDRFFAVRPEGSVSTLKIQRTERGDSAVYLCASSSDGQGGNIQYFGAGTRLSVL.

This chain joins TRBV7-2 and TRBJ1-3, with no clear D. The germline CDR1 and CDR2 sequences are SGHTA and FQGNSA. The CDR3 spans 15 residues. Trimming shortened V by 1 base and J by 4 bases, and 11 bases separated the two germline ends. CDR3 coding DNA: TGTGCCAGCAGCTTAGTCCCCGGCCCCGGAAACACCATATATTTT. It codes for CASSLVPGPGNTIYF. Using reference TRBV7-2 and TRBJ1-3 for the parts outside the CDR3, the full variable domain is GAGVSQSPSNKVTEKGKDVELRCDPISGHTALYWYRQSLGQGLEFLIYFQGNSAPDKSGLPSDRFSAERTGGSVSTLTIQRTQQEDSAVYLCASSLVPGPGNTIYFGEGSWLTVV.

This clonotype was recorded at least ten times. The chain uses TRBV9 and TRBJ2-5; possibly TRBD1 or TRBD2 for D (6 bases each). Trimming cost V 2 bases and J 5 bases, with 16 bases left between them. In germline, CDR1 is SGDLS, CDR2 YYNGEE. The CDR3 contains 15 residues. The CDR3 DNA follows: TGTGCCAGCAGCGTCAGGGGAGGCTCCAGGGAGACCCAGTACTTC. Its translation is CASSVRGGSRETQYF.

As to this clonotype: A much larger clone differs from this one at a single base, so this may be a read error. The genes are TRBV2 and TRBJ1-2; D is ambiguous. This CDR3 has 15 amino acids. Germline V gene lookup returns CDR1 SNHLY and CDR2 FYNNEI. The V and J ends lost 8 bases and 5 bases respectively, with 21 bases between them. CDR3 sequence: CASGVDSGSAYGYTF. As DNA, the CDR3 is TGTGCCAGCGGCGTAGATTCTGGGTCAGCTTATGGCTACACCTTC.

This clonotype was seen many times. This chain joins TRBV9 and TRBJ2-7, with a weak D call TRBD2 (7 bases). V was cut by 0 bases and J by 3 bases, with 16 bases left in between. The germline V gene has CDR1 SGDLS and CDR2 YYNGEE. This CDR3 region has 16 residues. The CDR3 DNA reads as TGTGCCAGCAGCGTAGATGGACCCGGGGGGCTCTACGAGCAGTACTTC. As protein: CASSVDGPGGLYEQYF.

This clonotype was found a few times. The chain carries TRBV5-1 and TRBJ1-4; TRBD1 matches at 10 bases. V lost 2 bases and J lost 6; bases outside the gene matches: 4. The CDR3 contains 15 residues. The germline CDR1 and CDR2 sequences are SGHRS and YFSETQ. This chain's CDR3 is CASSLTGTGDEKLFF. The DNA of the CDR3 is TGCGCCAGCAGCTTAACCGGGACAGGGGATGAAAAACTGTTTTTT.

The genes are TRBV20-1 and TRBJ2-4; D is perhaps TRBD2 (5 bases). In germline, CDR1 is DFQATT, CDR2 SNEGSKA (reference sequence). The CDR3 totals 11 residues. CDR3 bases: TGCAGCGCCCGGATAGGGAACGGGGAGTACTTC. Protein: CSARIGNGEYF.